The rows below give T cell receptor beta chains drawn from one sample of a study of blood T cell repertoires in COVID-19. The repertoire was sequenced with immunoSEQ multiplex PCR; TCRdb's copy has only in-frame clones and lacks some. Of 20,000 or so clones listed, 82% are singletons. The sequenced sample was peripheral blood. The receptors shown here come from a human donor in a cohort sampled during active COVID-19. CDR3s include the opening cysteine and the closing phenylalanine or tryptophan. Fields, in order: V gene, D gene, CDR3 protein. D genes are given only for firm matches.

TRBV19 | - | CASTVGGRGGTQYF
TRBV6-5 | TRBD1 | CASRDRGRYEQYF
TRBV6-4 | - | CASSILGGAYNEQFF
TRBV6-4 | - | CASSEADSSYNEQFF
TRBV19 | - | CASSILENEQFF
TRBV28 | - | CASSSDSGYTF
TRBV24-1 | TRBD1 | CATSDLTGGETGELFF
TRBV25-1 | TRBD1 | CASSETGTGGSPLHF
TRBV28 | - | CASSLAGGGYYTEAFF
TRBV4-1 | - | CASSLRDTINTEAFF
TRBV30 | - | CAWSVLGADTEAFF
TRBV7-2 | TRBD1 | CASSLGNRGINEQYF
TRBV7-9 | TRBD2 | CASSPRTSGYEQYF
TRBV3-1/TRBV3-2 | TRBD2 | CASSTQSGRGTGELFF
TRBV11-2 | - | CASSLGGEQFF
TRBV28 | - | CASSSGTTNEKLFF
TRBV25-1 | - | CASSKSNEQFF
TRBV18 | - | CASSLAGVNSPLHF
TRBV6-2/TRBV6-3 | TRBD2 | CASSDRDYYEQYF
TRBV21-1 | - | CASSKVSGTSGPGGTQYF
TRBV9 | TRBD1 | CASSPRTGNNEQFF
TRBV29-1 | - | CSVLTGDFYNEQFF
TRBV10-2 | TRBD1 | CASSQGQPLNSNQPQHF
TRBV6-2/TRBV6-3 | - | CASSYADFYEQYF
TRBV4-2 | - | CASSQGIGGGHETQYF
TRBV20-1 | - | CSAARDSKQFF
TRBV7-2 | TRBD1 | CASSPPTGAGETQYF
TRBV19 | - | CASTRREAPYEQYF
TRBV7-9 | - | CASSFQGTYEQYF
TRBV4-3 | TRBD1 | CASSQPRQGADSYEQYF
TRBV28 | - | CASQLGGAQNEKLFF
TRBV28 | - | CASSLDGQWGEYF
TRBV3-1/TRBV3-2 | TRBD1 | CASSLGTDNNSPLHF
TRBV24-1 | - | CATSEQGINSPLHF
TRBV5-1 | TRBD1 | CASSFIRTGGTDTQYF
TRBV19 | TRBD1 | CASSIEDRDTQYF
TRBV6-5 | - | CASSPPGNQPQHF
TRBV6-5 | - | CATSKGTYQETQYF
TRBV6-5 | - | CASSLTLAYEQYF
TRBV6-4 | TRBD2 | CASSANGGSSYEQYF
TRBV21-1 | - | CASSPQQGDKSSGNTIYF
TRBV6-4 | TRBD1 | CASSAQGAQNEQFF
TRBV5-4 | TRBD2 | CASSLRLAQYNEQFF
TRBV28 | - | CASSPPRQNSPLHF
TRBV7-9 | TRBD2 | CASSVGTRGEQFF
TRBV28 | TRBD1 | CASLKSGTGGREQYF
TRBV5-5 | - | CASSLEGGSGELFF
TRBV14 | TRBD1 | CASSQPRQGADNEQYF
TRBV7-8 | TRBD1 | CASSLGRRTGGIQPQHF
TRBV28 | TRBD1 | CASSLLRDRGPADTQYF
TRBV5-1 | - | CASSFDFQGNSPLHF
TRBV7-9 | TRBD1 | CASSSGTGGTHQPQHF
TRBV15 | TRBD1 | CATSRDTGATEAFF
TRBV20-1 | TRBD2 | CSASYSTSGRNNEQFF